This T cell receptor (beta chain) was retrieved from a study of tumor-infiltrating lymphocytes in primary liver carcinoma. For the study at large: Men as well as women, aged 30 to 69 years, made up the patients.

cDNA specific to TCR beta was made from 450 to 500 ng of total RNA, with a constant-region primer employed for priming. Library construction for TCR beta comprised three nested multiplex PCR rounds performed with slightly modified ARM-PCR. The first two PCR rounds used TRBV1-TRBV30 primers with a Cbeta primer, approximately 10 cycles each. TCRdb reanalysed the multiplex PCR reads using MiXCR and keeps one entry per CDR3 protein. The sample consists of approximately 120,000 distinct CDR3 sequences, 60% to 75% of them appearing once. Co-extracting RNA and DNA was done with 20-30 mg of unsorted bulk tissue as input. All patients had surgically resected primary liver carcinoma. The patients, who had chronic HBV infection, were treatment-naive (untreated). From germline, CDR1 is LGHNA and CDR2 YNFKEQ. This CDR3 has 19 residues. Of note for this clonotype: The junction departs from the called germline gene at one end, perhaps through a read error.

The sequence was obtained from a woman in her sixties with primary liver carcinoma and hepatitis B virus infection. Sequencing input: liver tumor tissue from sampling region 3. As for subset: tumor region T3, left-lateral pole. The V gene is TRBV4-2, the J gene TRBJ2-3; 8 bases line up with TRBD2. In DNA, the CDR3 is TGTACCAGCAGCCAAGATTGGACAAGCGGGAGCTCGGGCACAGATACGCAGTATTTT. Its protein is CTSSQDWTSGSSGTDTQYF.